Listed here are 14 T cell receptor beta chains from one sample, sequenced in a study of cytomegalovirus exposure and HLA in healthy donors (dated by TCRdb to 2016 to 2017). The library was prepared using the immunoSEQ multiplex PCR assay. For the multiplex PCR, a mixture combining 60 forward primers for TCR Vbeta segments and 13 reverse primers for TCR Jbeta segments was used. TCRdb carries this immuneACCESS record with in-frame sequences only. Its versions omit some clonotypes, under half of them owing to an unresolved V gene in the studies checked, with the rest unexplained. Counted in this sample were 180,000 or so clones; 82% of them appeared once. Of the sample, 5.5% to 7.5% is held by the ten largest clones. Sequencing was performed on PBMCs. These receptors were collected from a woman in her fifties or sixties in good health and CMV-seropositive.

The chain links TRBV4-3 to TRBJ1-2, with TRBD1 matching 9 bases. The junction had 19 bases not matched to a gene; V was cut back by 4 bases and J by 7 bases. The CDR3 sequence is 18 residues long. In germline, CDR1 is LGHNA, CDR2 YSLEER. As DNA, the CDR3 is TGCGCCAGCAGCCCAAAGCTCGCGGGCAGGACAGGGGTGGTTGGCTACACCTTC. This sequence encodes CASSPKLAGRTGVVGYTF.

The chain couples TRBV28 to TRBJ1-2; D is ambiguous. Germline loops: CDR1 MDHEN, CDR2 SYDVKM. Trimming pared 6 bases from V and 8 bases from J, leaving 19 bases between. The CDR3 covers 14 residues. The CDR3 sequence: CASRTTGVLGGYTF. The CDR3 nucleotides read TGTGCCAGCAGAACAACGGGAGTGTTGGGGGGCTACACCTTC.

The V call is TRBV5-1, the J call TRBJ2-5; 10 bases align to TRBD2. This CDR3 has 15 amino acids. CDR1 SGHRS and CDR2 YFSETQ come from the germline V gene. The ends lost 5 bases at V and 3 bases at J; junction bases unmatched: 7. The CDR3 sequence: CASSPRTSGKETQYF. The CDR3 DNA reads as TGCGCCAGCAGTCCCAGGACTAGCGGTAAAGAGACCCAGTACTTC.

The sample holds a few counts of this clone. For the CDR3, the DNA is TGTGCCATCAGGGTTGAGCTAGCGACCTACAATGAGCAGTTCTTC. The encoded protein is CAIRVELATYNEQFF. The J gene is TRBJ2-1, the V gene TRBV10-3; D perhaps matches TRBD2 (6 bases). Germline CDR1 ENHRY, CDR2 SYGVKD. The length of the CDR3 is 15 residues. With 6 bases removed from V and 2 bases from J, the gap between germline ends came to 14 bases.

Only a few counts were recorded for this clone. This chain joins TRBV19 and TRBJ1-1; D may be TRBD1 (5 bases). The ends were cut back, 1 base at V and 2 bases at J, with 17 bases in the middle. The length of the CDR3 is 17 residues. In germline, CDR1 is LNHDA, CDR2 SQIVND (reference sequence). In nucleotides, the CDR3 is TGTGCCAGTAGTATAGGGTCCCAGGGATGGGCCAACACTGAAGCTTTCTTT. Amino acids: CASSIGSQGWANTEAFF.

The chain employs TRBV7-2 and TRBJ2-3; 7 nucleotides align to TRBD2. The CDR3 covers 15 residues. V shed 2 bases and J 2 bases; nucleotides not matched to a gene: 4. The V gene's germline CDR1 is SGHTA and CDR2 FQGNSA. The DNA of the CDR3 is TGTGCCAGCAGCTTAAGGCGGGGGAACACAGATACGCAGTATTTT. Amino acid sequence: CASSLRRGNTDTQYF.

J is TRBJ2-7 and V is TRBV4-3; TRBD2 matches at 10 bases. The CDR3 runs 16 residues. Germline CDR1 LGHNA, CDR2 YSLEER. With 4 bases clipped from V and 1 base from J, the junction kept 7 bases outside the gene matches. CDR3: CASSPLAGGDSYEQYF. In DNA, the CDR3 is TGCGCCAGCAGCCCTTTAGCGGGGGGAGATTCCTACGAGCAGTACTTC.

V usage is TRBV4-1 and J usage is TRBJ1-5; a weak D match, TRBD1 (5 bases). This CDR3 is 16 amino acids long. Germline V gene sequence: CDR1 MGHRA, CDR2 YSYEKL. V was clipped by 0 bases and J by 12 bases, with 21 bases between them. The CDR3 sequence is CASSQESQGLSDDQHF. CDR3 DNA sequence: TGCGCCAGCAGCCAAGAGTCTCAGGGACTATCCGATGACCAGCATTTT.

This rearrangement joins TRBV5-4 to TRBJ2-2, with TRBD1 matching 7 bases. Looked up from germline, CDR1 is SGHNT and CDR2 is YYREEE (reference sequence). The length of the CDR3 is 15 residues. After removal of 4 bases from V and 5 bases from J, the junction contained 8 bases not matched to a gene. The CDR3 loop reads CASSPGTEQTGELFF. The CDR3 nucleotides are TGTGCCAGCAGCCCCGGGACAGAACAGACCGGGGAGCTGTTTTTT.

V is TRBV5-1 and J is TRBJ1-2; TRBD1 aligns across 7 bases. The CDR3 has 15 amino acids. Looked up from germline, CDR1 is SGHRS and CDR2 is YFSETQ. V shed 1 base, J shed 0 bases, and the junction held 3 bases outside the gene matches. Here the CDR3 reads CASSLLGQSNYGYTF. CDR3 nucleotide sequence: TGCGCCAGCAGCTTGTTGGGACAGTCTAACTATGGCTACACCTTC. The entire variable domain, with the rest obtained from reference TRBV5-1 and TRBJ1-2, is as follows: KAGVTQTPRYLIKTRGQQVTLSCSPISGHRSVSWYQQTPGQGLQFLFEYFSETQRNKGNFPGRFSGRQFSNSRSEMNVSTLELGDSALYLCASSLLGQSNYGYTFGSGTRLTVV.

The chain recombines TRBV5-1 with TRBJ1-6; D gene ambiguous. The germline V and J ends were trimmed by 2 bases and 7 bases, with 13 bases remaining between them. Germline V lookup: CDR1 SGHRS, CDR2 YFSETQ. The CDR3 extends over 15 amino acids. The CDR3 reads CASSLQRTGNSPLHF. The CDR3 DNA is TGCGCCAGCAGCTTACAAAGGACGGGGAATTCACCCCTCCACTTT. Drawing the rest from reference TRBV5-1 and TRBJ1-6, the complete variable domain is KAGVTQTPRYLIKTRGQQVTLSCSPISGHRSVSWYQQTPGQGLQFLFEYFSETQRNKGNFPGRFSGRQFSNSRSEMNVSTLELGDSALYLCASSLQRTGNSPLHFGNGTRLTVT.

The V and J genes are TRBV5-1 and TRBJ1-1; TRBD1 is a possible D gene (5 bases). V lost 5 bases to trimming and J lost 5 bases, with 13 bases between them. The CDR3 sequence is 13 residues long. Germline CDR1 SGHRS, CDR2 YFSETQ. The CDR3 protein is CASRGGERTEAFF. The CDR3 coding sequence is TGCGCCAGCAGGGGAGGGGAGAGGACTGAAGCTTTCTTT.

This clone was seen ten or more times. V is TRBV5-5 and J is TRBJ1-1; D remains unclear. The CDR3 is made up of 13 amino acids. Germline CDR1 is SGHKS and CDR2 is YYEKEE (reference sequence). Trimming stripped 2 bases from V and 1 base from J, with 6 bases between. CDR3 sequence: CASSFDWNTEAFF. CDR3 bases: TGTGCCAGCAGCTTTGACTGGAACACTGAAGCTTTCTTT.

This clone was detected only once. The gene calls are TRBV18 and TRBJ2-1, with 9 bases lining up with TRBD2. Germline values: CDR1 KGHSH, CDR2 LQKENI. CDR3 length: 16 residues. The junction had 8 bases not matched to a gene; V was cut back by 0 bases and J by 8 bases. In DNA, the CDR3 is TGTGCCAGCTCACCACCGGGGGCTAGCGGGGCTGATGAGCAGTTCTTC. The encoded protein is CASSPPGASGADEQFF.